This T cell receptor (beta chain) was documented in a study of cytomegalovirus exposure and HLA in healthy donors. About this clone: A read error may account for a junction end that differs from germline.

From germline, CDR1 is SGHTA and CDR2 FQGNSA. The CDR3 loop spans 14 amino acids. The repertoire was sequenced with immunoSEQ multiplex PCR; TCRdb's copy has only in-frame clones and lacks some. The sample contains under 400,000 clones, 88% of which appear only once. The clonotype originates from a young man in good health and CMV-seronegative. The specimen sequenced was PBMCs. The chain has TRBV7-2 and TRBJ2-7; the match to TRBD1 covers 11 bases. The CDR3 DNA reads as TGTGCCAGCAGCTCGGGACAGGGGGGCACTCGGCCAGACTTC. Protein: CASSSGQGGTRPDF.